The next 24 T cell receptor beta chains were all read from a single sample in a study of blood T cell repertoires in COVID-19. Here immunoSEQ multiplex PCR was the method, and the copy in TCRdb shows in-frame clones only, minus some. This sample has a few hundred thousand clones, with roughly 85% found just once. Sequencing was done on a sample of PBMCs or T cells enriched from blood (not recorded which). The receptors here all came from a woman in her twenties or thirties who had recovered from COVID-19.

In nucleotides, the CDR3 is TGTGCCAGTAGTATGATGGGCGGCAGGGTACGAGAAGAGCAGTACTTC. It encodes CASSMMGGRVREEQYF. The chain uses TRBV19 and TRBJ2-7; TRBD1 is a possible D gene (5 bases). V lost 3 bases, J lost 7 bases, and 22 bases lay in between. This CDR3 spans 16 amino acids. Germline V gene sequence: CDR1 LNHDA, CDR2 SQIVND (reference sequence). The entire variable domain, with the rest obtained from reference TRBV19 and TRBJ2-7, is as follows: DGGITQSPKYLFRKEGQNVTLSCEQNLNHDAMYWYRQDPGQGLRLIYYSQIVNDFQKGDIAEGYSVSREKKESFPLTVTSAQKNPTAFYLCASSMMGGRVREEQYFGPGTRLTVT.

The chain is built from TRBV7-2 and TRBJ2-1; 9 nucleotides match TRBD1. Germline CDR1 is SGHTA and CDR2 is FQGNSA. The CDR3 spans 14 residues. V dropped 2 bases and J dropped 9; count of bases not matched to a gene: 5. CDR3 DNA sequence: TGTGCCAGCAGCTTAAGACAGGGGGGCGGTGAGCAGTTCTTC. It yields the protein CASSLRQGGGEQFF.

In its sample, this clone was seen many times. J is TRBJ2-6 and V is TRBV28, with D tentatively TRBD1 (5 bases). The V and J ends lost 5 bases and 0 bases respectively, with 11 bases between them. CDR3 size: 16 residues. The germline CDR1 and CDR2 sequences are MDHEN and SYDVKM. This CDR3 is CASSPLGDSGANVLTF. CDR3 DNA sequence: TGTGCCAGCAGTCCTCTAGGGGACTCTGGGGCCAACGTCCTGACTTTC.

This clone was detected only once. V is TRBV5-1 and J is TRBJ2-7, with TRBD1 matching 7 bases. After removal of 0 bases from V and 3 bases from J, the junction contained 6 bases not matched to a gene. Germline V gives CDR1 SGHRS, CDR2 YFSETQ. The CDR3 extends over 15 amino acids. The DNA of the CDR3 is TGCGCCAGCAGCTTGGAGGGTGGGGACAGCTACGAGCAGTACTTC. This gives the protein CASSLEGGDSYEQYF.

The chain carries TRBV29-1 and TRBJ2-7, with 8 bases aligning to TRBD2. In germline, CDR1 is SQVTM, CDR2 ANQGSEA. This CDR3 contains 13 residues. The V and J ends lost 4 bases and 7 bases, in that order; junction bases with no gene match: 9. The CDR3 here is CSVVGAGAEEQYF. The CDR3 DNA reads TGCAGCGTTGTAGGAGCGGGAGCGGAGGAGCAGTACTTC.

This rearrangement joins TRBV4-1 to TRBJ1-5, with D perhaps matching TRBD1 (6 bases). CDR1 and CDR2 (germline): MGHRA, YSYEKL. Trimming left V 3 bases short and J 2 bases short, with 11 bases between. There are 15 residues in the CDR3. The CDR3 nucleotides are TGCGCCAGCAGCCAGGGCTCAGGGGGCAATCAGCCCCAGCATTTT. This gives the protein CASSQGSGGNQPQHF.

The rearrangement uses TRBV19 and TRBJ2-3; possible D gene TRBD1, 5 bases. The CDR3 loop spans 14 amino acids. Germline CDR1 LNHDA, CDR2 SQIVND (reference sequence). V gave up 4 bases and J gave up 2 bases, with 10 bases separating them. The CDR3 protein is CASSRRQNTDTQYF. CDR3 nucleotide sequence: TGTGCCAGTAGTAGGCGACAGAACACAGATACGCAGTATTTT.

This clone was found once. This chain links TRBV2 with TRBJ2-7; maybe TRBD2 (6 bases). The CDR3 loop spans 14 amino acids. The V gene's germline CDR1 is SNHLY and CDR2 FYNNEI. Trimming took off 2 bases at V and 2 bases at J, with 10 bases between the two ends. CDR3 DNA sequence: TGTGCCAGCAGTGAAATAGCGGAAACCTACGAGCAGTACTTC. Its translation: CASSEIAETYEQYF.

The CDR3 DNA sequence: TGCGCCAGCAGCTTGGCGACAGGGGCCCGATGGGATGGCTACACCTTC. Protein product: CASSLATGARWDGYTF. This chain connects TRBV5-1 to TRBJ1-2; 8 nucleotides line up with TRBD1. The J segment lost 6 bases and the V segment lost 0 bases, leaving 10 bases of the junction unmatched. This CDR3 has 16 amino acids. In germline, CDR1 is SGHRS, CDR2 YFSETQ.

J is TRBJ1-6 and V is TRBV29-1; maybe TRBD1 (6 bases). The V and J ends lost 3 bases and 10 bases respectively, with 13 bases between them. In germline, CDR1 is SQVTM, CDR2 ANQGSEA. The CDR3 runs to 13 residues. The CDR3, as DNA: TGCAGCGTTGAGGTCTCACAGGGCTCACCCCTCCACTTT. It encodes CSVEVSQGSPLHF.

The table lists this clone with a count of one. In DNA form, the CDR3 reads TGTGCCACCAGTGATGCCACAGGGTCCGGGGAGCTGTTTTTT. Amino acids: CATSDATGSGELFF. V usage is TRBV24-1 and J usage is TRBJ2-2; the D gene is possibly TRBD1 (6 bases). The V end was cut by 3 bases, the J end by 6 bases, with 10 bases between. The CDR3 is 14 amino acids. CDR1 is KGHDR and CDR2 is SFDVKD in the germline V gene.

This sequence joins TRBV5-4 and TRBJ2-7, with a tentative D call TRBD1 (6 bases). V was trimmed by 3 bases and J by 5 bases, leaving 15 bases between them. The CDR3 runs to 14 residues. Germline V lookup: CDR1 SGHNT, CDR2 YYREEE (reference sequence). In DNA form, the CDR3 reads TGTGCCAGCAGCTCGGTCAGGGGTGGCAACGAGCAGTACTTC. Its translation is CASSSVRGGNEQYF.

The genes are TRBV29-1 and TRBJ2-1; D is unresolved. The V end lost 5 bases, the J end lost 1 base, and 3 bases lay between the germline ends. This CDR3 contains 11 residues. CDR1 and CDR2 from the germline V gene are SQVTM and ANQGSEA. The CDR3 protein is CSVISYNEQFF. CDR3 nucleotides: TGCAGCGTTATATCCTACAATGAGCAGTTCTTC.

This clone appeared a single time. The CDR3, as DNA: TGCGCCAGCAGCCTCGGGACTAGCAGTAGCACAGATACGCAGTATTTT. Amino acids: CASSLGTSSSTDTQYF. This rearrangement joins TRBV5-1 to TRBJ2-3, with 9 bases fitting TRBD2. The CDR3 runs to 16 residues. V lost 4 bases and J lost 0; bases outside the gene matches: 6. Germline V gene sequence: CDR1 SGHRS, CDR2 YFSETQ.

In this sample, this clone turned up once. CDR3 DNA sequence: TGCGCCAGCAGCTTGCGACAGGGTCCGGGGCAGTACTTC. Amino acids: CASSLRQGPGQYF. V gene TRBV5-1 combines with J gene TRBJ2-7; TRBD1 aligns across 7 bases. CDR3 length: 13 residues. V lost 1 base, J lost 9 bases, and 7 bases stayed unmatched. CDR1 is SGHRS and CDR2 is YFSETQ in the germline V gene.

The chain employs TRBV9 and TRBJ2-1; 10 bases are a match to TRBD2. After removal of 0 bases from V and 4 bases from J, the junction contained 1 base not matched to a gene. This CDR3 comprises 15 residues. CDR1 and CDR2 from the germline V gene are SGDLS and YYNGEE. The CDR3, as DNA: TGTGCCAGCAGCGTAGGGACTAGCGGATACAATGAGCAGTTCTTC. This sequence encodes CASSVGTSGYNEQFF.

V gene TRBV21-1 combines with J gene TRBJ2-7; the D call of TRBD1 is as the table states it, not checked on the DNA. TRBV21-1 is a listed pseudogene. The CDR3 runs to 15 residues. Written as DNA, the CDR3 is TGTGCCAGCAGCAAAGCTAAGGGGGCTAACTACGAGCAGTACTTC. Translation: CASSKAKGANYEQYF.

The genes are TRBV29-1 and TRBJ2-7; TRBD1 matches at 9 bases. J was trimmed by 2 bases and V by 2 bases; bases with no gene match: 13. Germline V gene sequence: CDR1 SQVTM, CDR2 ANQGSEA. This CDR3 is 17 amino acids long. Written as DNA, the CDR3 is TGCAGCGTTGAAACGGGCATCGGACAGGGGAAAACCTACGAGCAGTACTTC. It translates to CSVETGIGQGKTYEQYF.

The chain is built from TRBV13 and TRBJ1-6, with D possibly being TRBD1 (6 bases). V was pared by 4 bases and J by 0 bases, with 10 bases between. This CDR3 is built from 16 residues. CDR1 is PRHDT, CDR2 FYEKMQ, per germline (reference sequence). CDR3 loop: CASSSRGSSYNSPLHF. CDR3 nucleotide sequence: TGTGCCAGCAGCTCAAGGGGGAGCTCCTATAATTCACCCCTCCACTTT.

This clone occurred once. The chain employs TRBV5-5 and TRBJ1-2; D not resolved. This CDR3 spans 15 amino acids. Trimming removed 2 bases at V and 4 bases at J, with 15 bases between. The germline V gene has CDR1 SGHKS and CDR2 YYEKEE (reference sequence). The CDR3 DNA sequence: TGTGCCAGCAGCTTATCCGACATCGGCCTCTATGGCTACACCTTC. This encodes CASSLSDIGLYGYTF.

The chain recombines TRBV30 with TRBJ1-5; tentative D call: TRBD1 (6 bases). The CDR3 extends over 14 amino acids. CDR1 is GTSNPN and CDR2 is SVGIG in the germline V gene (reference sequence). The ends were cut back, 1 base at V and 7 bases at J, with 14 bases in the middle. CDR3 region: CAWSEDSVGQPQHF. As DNA, the CDR3 is TGTGCCTGGAGTGAGGACAGCGTGGGGCAGCCCCAGCATTTT.

The chain combines TRBV6-5 with TRBJ2-5, with D perhaps matching TRBD1 (6 bases). Germline V gene lookup returns CDR1 MNHEY and CDR2 SVGAGI. The CDR3 is 14 residues long. V gave up 1 base and J gave up 2 bases, with 8 bases separating them. The CDR3 coding sequence is TGTGCCAGCAGTTACTTGACAGGTCAAGAGACCCAGTACTTC. Translation gives CASSYLTGQETQYF.

This chain joins TRBV11-2 and TRBJ1-2; D may be TRBD1 (5 bases). CDR3 length: 17 amino acids. Germline CDR1 reads SGHAT; CDR2 reads FQNNGV. V gave up 5 bases and J gave up 6 bases, with 25 bases separating them. DNA for the CDR3: TGTGCCAGCAGCCCGACCAGATCTTCGACAGCGAGTGATGGCTACACCTTC. Translation gives CASSPTRSSTASDGYTF.

The chain employs TRBV29-1 and TRBJ1-1; D is unresolved. Trimming removed 2 bases from V and 9 bases from J, with 10 bases in between. Germline V lookup: CDR1 SQVTM, CDR2 ANQGSEA. The CDR3 sequence is 11 residues long. The CDR3 DNA reads as TGCAGCGTTGAAAGGCCTGACAAAGCTTTCTTT. It translates to CSVERPDKAFF.